The rows below give T cell receptor beta chains drawn from one sample of a study of shared clonotypes between healthy human individuals. The method was immunoSEQ multiplex PCR; TCRdb's version includes in-frame clones alone and lacks a portion of them. The data hold 560,000 or so clones, with approximately 96% observed a single time. The specimen sequenced was naive CD8+ T cells sorted from blood. These receptors all come from a woman aged 25 to 39 in good health. Each CDR3 is given with its conserved first and last residue. A D gene is named only where the DNA matches it firmly. Not every row has a clone size; where given, it reads once, few, many or a size class.

d_gene | abundance | j_gene | v_gene | CDR3nt | CDR3aa
NA | NA | TRBJ2-4 | TRBV7-9 | TGTGCCACAACCCAGGGGCAGGAAAACATTCAGTACTTC | CATTQGQENIQYF
NA | NA | TRBJ1-2 | TRBV10-2 | TGCGCCAGCAAGCGGGGAAGTAAGTCCTATGGCTACACCTTC | CASKRGSKSYGYTF
NA | NA | TRBJ2-1 | TRBV5-4 | TGTGCCAGCAGCAAGTACAATGAGCAGTTCTTC | CASSKYNEQFF
TRBD1 | NA | TRBJ2-7 | TRBV13 | TGTGCCAGCAGCTACTACCGGGACAGGGGCCCCTACGAGCAGTACTTC | CASSYYRDRGPYEQYF
TRBD1 | NA | TRBJ2-2 | TRBV7-9 | TGTGCCAGCAGCTTAGAATGGGGACAGGGCATCGCGAACACCGGGGAGCTGTTTTTT | CASSLEWGQGIANTGELFF
NA | few | TRBJ1-3 | TRBV7-8 | TGTGCCAGCAGCTTAGGTGTGGGGGACACCATATATTTT | CASSLGVGDTIYF
NA | NA | TRBJ2-7 | TRBV19 | TGTGCCAGTAGAGCCGGCCCCGCATCCTACGAGCAGTACTTC | CASRAGPASYEQYF
TRBD1 | NA | TRBJ2-3 | TRBV13 | TGTGCCAGCAGCTCCGCCGGGACAGCACGCACAGATACGCAGTATTTT | CASSSAGTARTDTQYF
TRBD1 | once | TRBJ2-7 | TRBV27 | TGTGCCAGCAGATTTGCAGGGGGTTACGAGCAGTACTTC | CASRFAGGYEQYF
TRBD2 | NA | TRBJ2-3 | TRBV28 | TGTGCCAGCAGTAGTAGCGGGAGTGATACGCAGTATTTT | CASSSSGSDTQYF
NA | NA | TRBJ1-1 | TRBV4-1 | TGCGCCAGCAGCCACAAGTCTGGGCTGTCGAACACTGAAGCTTTCTTT | CASSHKSGLSNTEAFF
TRBD2 | NA | TRBJ2-2 | TRBV4-1 | TGCGCCAGCAGCCCCGAAAGCGGGAGGGCCCTGGCCGGGGAGCTGTTTTTT | CASSPESGRALAGELFF
NA | NA | TRBJ1-5 | TRBV27 | TGTGCCAGCAGTCCGAGAGATAGCAATCAGCCCCAGCATTTT | CASSPRDSNQPQHF
TRBD1 | NA | TRBJ1-1 | TRBV7-9 | TGTGCCAGCAGCTACCGGGACAGGGGAAAGAACACTGAAGCTTTCTTT | CASSYRDRGKNTEAFF
NA | NA | TRBJ1-1 | TRBV27 | TGTGCCAGCAGGCCACACAACGGGGGTTTGGACACTGAAGCTTTCTTT | CASRPHNGGLDTEAFF
NA | NA | TRBJ1-2 | TRBV7-8 | TGTGCCAGCAGCCCCGATGTCGCGGGGGCGTTGGGCTATGGCTACACCTTC | CASSPDVAGALGYGYTF
NA | NA | TRBJ2-3 | TRBV14 | TGTGCCAGCAGCCACCCTCAGAGCACAGATACGCAGTATTTT | CASSHPQSTDTQYF
NA | NA | TRBJ2-5 | TRBV4-2 | TGTGCCAGCAGCCAACTTGAGAACCCTATCCCAGAGACCCAGTACTTC | CASSQLENPIPETQYF
TRBD1 | NA | TRBJ2-2 | TRBV7-9 | TGTGCCAGCAGCCTTGGACAGGGAAACACCGGGGAGCTGTTTTTT | CASSLGQGNTGELFF
NA | NA | TRBJ1-1 | TRBV5-4 | TGTGCCAGCAGCTGGTTGGACGGTGAAGCTTTCTTT | CASSWLDGEAFF
NA | few | TRBJ2-7 | TRBV10-1 | TGCGCCAGCAGTGAGTCGACGGGGTCGGGCGAGCAGTACTTC | CASSESTGSGEQYF
NA | NA | TRBJ2-3 | TRBV29-1 | TGCAGCGTTGAACCTTCCGGGACTAGCACAGATACGCAGTATTTT | CSVEPSGTSTDTQYF